The clone carrying this TCR beta chain has ten or more counts. This sample is drawn from a study of CD8 T cells in ankylosing spondylitis. Germline V gene sequence: CDR1 LNHNV, CDR2 YYDKDF (reference sequence). Trimming took 4 bases from V and 15 from J, leaving 19 bases between them. The length of the CDR3 is 13 residues. Each CDR3 protein is one row after TCRdb ran MiXCR on the 5' RACE reads. Seen here are about 250,000 distinct CDR3 sequences, 8% to 11% observed once, and the top ten hold around 3%. What was sequenced was blood, either unsorted or a sorted T cell fraction (not recorded which). The rearrangement joins TRBV15 to TRBJ2-4, with D unclear. The TCR was taken from a male donor with ankylosing spondylitis or in good health (not recorded which). The CDR3 sequence: CATSTNHLETVYF. The CDR3 bases are TGTGCCACCAGCACCAACCATCTAGAAACCGTGTACTTC.